The 8 T cell receptor beta chains presented below share a single source sample, sequenced in a study of regulatory T cells in long-lasting Graves disease. Libraries of TCR beta came from iRepertoire HTBI primers plus Arm-PCR of CDR3 regions. One entry per CDR3 protein, called by TCRdb with MiXCR from the multiplex PCR reads. The profile shows 200,000 to 250,000 distinct CDR3 sequences, 20% of them singletons. Time point reported: newly diagnosed GD, antithyroid drugs for less than 3 months. From PBMCs, RNA was extracted and then used to make the TCR library. The material sequenced was peripheral blood mononuclear cells (PBMCs), taken at new diagnosis, from a patient treated with antithyroid drugs. All receptors come from a female donor with Graves disease.

A few counts support this clonotype. The rearrangement uses TRBV7-2 and TRBJ1-2; 7 nucleotides match TRBD1. The J segment lost 6 bases and the V segment lost 1 base, leaving 5 bases of the junction unmatched. From germline, CDR1 is SGHTA and CDR2 FQGNSA. The CDR3 is made up of 14 amino acids. The CDR3 DNA is TGTGCCAGCAGCTTAGGACAGGGTGGCGATGGCTACACCTTC. Its protein is CASSLGQGGDGYTF.

This clonotype was counted at least ten times. The CDR3 sequence is CASSERLAGLSDTQYF. The CDR3 DNA is TGTGCCAGCAGTGAAAGGTTGGCGGGTCTGTCAGATACGCAGTATTTT. The chain recombines TRBV2 with TRBJ2-3, with D possibly TRBD2 on 5 matching bases. Germline lookup yields CDR1 SNHLY and CDR2 FYNNEI. CDR3 size: 16 residues. Trimming left V 2 bases short and J 4 bases short, with 16 bases between.

This clonotype came up many times. In DNA, the CDR3 is TGTGCCAGCAGTGAACTGGGGACAGGGGTCTATGGCTACACCTTC. Protein sequence: CASSELGTGVYGYTF. The chain recombines TRBV6-2 or TRBV6-3 with TRBJ1-2; 10 nucleotides align to TRBD1. J was trimmed by 4 bases and V by 5 bases; bases with no gene match: 7. Germline-derived CDR1 and CDR2 are MNHEY and SVGEGT. The CDR3 totals 15 residues.

This clonotype came up many times. This chain joins TRBV7-2 and TRBJ2-2; a possible D gene is TRBD1 (5 bases). This CDR3 is built from 15 residues. Germline V CDR1 and CDR2: SGHTA, FQGNSA. The V and J ends lost 5 bases and 1 base respectively, with 11 bases between them. In nucleotides, the CDR3 is TGTGCCAGCAGCCGATTAACAGGGAACACCGGGGAGCTGTTTTTT. This translates into CASSRLTGNTGELFF. Drawing the rest from reference TRBV7-2 and TRBJ2-2, the complete variable domain is GAGVSQSPSNKVTEKGKDVELRCDPISGHTALYWYRQSLGQGLEFLIYFQGNSAPDKSGLPSDRFSAERTGGSVSTLTIQRTQQEDSAVYLCASSRLTGNTGELFFGEGSRLTVL.

Ten or more counts support this clonotype. The chain carries TRBV2 and TRBJ2-7, with D unclear. Germline CDR1 and CDR2: SNHLY and FYNNEI. The CDR3 extends over 16 amino acids. Trimming left V 2 bases short and J 2 bases short, with 16 bases between. The CDR3 region is CASSENWTSLTYEQYF. Written as DNA, the CDR3 is TGTGCCAGCAGTGAAAATTGGACCTCACTAACCTACGAGCAGTACTTC.

This clonotype was seen ten or more times. This chain links TRBV5-1 with TRBJ2-3; 7 positions agree with TRBD1. Trimming cost V 4 bases and J 0 bases; bases outside gene matches: 2. The CDR3 loop spans 14 amino acids. In germline, CDR1 is SGHRS, CDR2 YFSETQ. The CDR3: CASSTGASTDTQYF. In DNA form, the CDR3 reads TGCGCCAGCAGCACAGGGGCGAGCACAGATACGCAGTATTTT.

There are many counts of this clonotype. This chain connects TRBV7-7 to TRBJ2-5; 8 nucleotides match TRBD1. Germline V CDR1 and CDR2: SSHAT, FNYEAQ (reference sequence). Losses at the gene ends were 5 bases for V and 4 bases for J; bases not matched to a gene: 3. The CDR3 consists of 13 residues. CDR3 sequence reads: CASSRTGGETQYF. CDR3 DNA sequence: TGTGCCAGCAGCCGAACAGGGGGAGAGACCCAGTACTTC.

V is TRBV20-1 and J is TRBJ2-7; D may be TRBD1 or TRBD2 (5 bases each). Germline assignment: CDR1 DFQATT and CDR2 SNEGSKA (reference sequence). V was cut by 5 bases and J by 5 bases, with 22 bases left in between. This CDR3 contains 15 residues. The CDR3 protein is CSAALGDGRSDEQYF. CDR3 bases: TGCAGTGCTGCTCTGGGGGACGGCCGCTCAGACGAGCAGTACTTC.